The clone carrying this TCR beta chain was observed a few times. RNA transcripts yielded amplified TCR beta CDR3 regions. Initially, a first-round RT-PCR of the TCR CDR3 employed the HTBI primer set. TCRdb re-called the multiplex PCR reads through MiXCR, storing one row per CDR3 protein. Seen here are around 370,000 distinct CDR3 sequences, 15% to 20% observed once, and the top ten hold less than 45%. Trimming removed 9 bases from V and 4 bases from J, with 15 bases in between. Germline CDR1 KGHDR, CDR2 SFDVKD. CDR3 length: 15 residues. The entry originates in a study of T cells in Graves' hyperthyroidism and ophthalmopathy. At the level of the study: Peripheral blood was collected at initial diagnosis, before any treatment.

Patients were excluded for uncontrolled infection, other autoimmune disease, pregnancy or lactation. PBMCs were obtained from 10 ml fresh peripheral blood. The sample taken for sequencing was blood. The source of this sequence is a man aged 18 to 30 with Graves' ophthalmopathy. The chain recombines TRBV24-1 with TRBJ2-6, with D uncertain. The CDR3 spells CATSSTWAGANVLTF. The DNA of the CDR3 is TGTGCCACCTCGTCGACCTGGGCCGGGGCCAACGTCCTGACTTTC.